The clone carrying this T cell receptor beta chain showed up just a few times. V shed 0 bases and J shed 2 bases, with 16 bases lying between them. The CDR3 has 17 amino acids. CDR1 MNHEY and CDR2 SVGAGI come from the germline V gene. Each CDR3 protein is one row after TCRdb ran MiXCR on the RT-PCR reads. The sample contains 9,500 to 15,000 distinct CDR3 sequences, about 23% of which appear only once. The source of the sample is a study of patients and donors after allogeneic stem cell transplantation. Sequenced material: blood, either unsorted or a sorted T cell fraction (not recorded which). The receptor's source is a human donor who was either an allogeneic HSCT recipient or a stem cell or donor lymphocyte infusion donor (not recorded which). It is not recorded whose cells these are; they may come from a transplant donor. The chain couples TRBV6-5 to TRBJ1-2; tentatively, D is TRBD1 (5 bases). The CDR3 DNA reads TGTGCCAGCAGTTACTCCGAAACAAGGGGAATAAACTATGGCTACACCTTC. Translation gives CASSYSETRGINYGYTF.